These 7 T cell receptor beta chains were all obtained from the same sample, sequenced in a study of cytomegalovirus exposure and HLA in healthy donors. The primer mix had 60 Vbeta and 13 Jbeta primers. The protocol was immunoSEQ multiplex PCR, while the TCRdb copy is restricted to in-frame clones and leaves out a portion. This table holds approximately 77,000 clones, 78% found once. Input material: PBMCs. The receptor source for this set is a man aged 35 to 55 in good health and CMV-seronegative.

This clone was counted between two and nine times. The gene calls are TRBV10-3 and TRBJ1-1; possible D gene TRBD1, 5 bases. The length of the CDR3 is 13 residues. Trimming removed 10 bases from V and 4 bases from J, with 16 bases in between. CDR1 ENHRY and CDR2 SYGVKD come from the germline V gene. CDR3 amino acids: CATAGGGFTEAFF. For the CDR3, the DNA is TGTGCCACCGCGGGGGGAGGGTTCACTGAAGCTTTCTTT.

In nucleotides, the CDR3 is TGTGCCAGTACTCTAGCGGGATCCTCCTACAATGAGCAGTTCTTC. It is translated as CASTLAGSSYNEQFF. The V gene is TRBV19, the J gene TRBJ2-1, with 9 bases that match TRBD2. After removal of 7 bases from V and 0 bases from J, the junction contained 4 bases not matched to a gene. Germline CDR1 LNHDA, CDR2 SQIVND (reference sequence). The CDR3 runs 15 residues.

The rearrangement links TRBV7-9 to TRBJ1-5, with TRBD1 matching 8 bases. This CDR3 has 17 residues. CDR1 and CDR2 from the germline V gene are SEHNR and FQNEAQ (reference sequence). Trimming at V came to 4 bases and at J to 0 bases, leaving 8 bases not matched to a gene. CDR3 residues: CASSSYRGEGSNQPQHF. The CDR3 coding sequence is TGTGCCAGCAGCTCTTACAGGGGGGAAGGTAGCAATCAGCCCCAGCATTTT. Full variable domain (outside the CDR3, taken from reference TRBV7-9 and TRBJ1-5): DTGVSQNPRHKITKRGQNVTFRCDPISEHNRLYWYRQTLGQGPEFLTYFQNEAQLEKSRLLSDRFSAERPKGSFSTLEIQRTEQGDSAMYLCASSSYRGEGSNQPQHFGDGTRLSIL.

The chain joins TRBV9 to TRBJ1-6, with a possible D match to TRBD1 (5 bases). The V end was cut by 0 bases, the J end by 0 bases, with 10 bases between. The CDR3 sequence is 17 residues long. CDR1 is SGDLS, CDR2 YYNGEE, per germline. The CDR3 protein is CASSVGDGSSYNSPLHF. The CDR3 DNA reads TGTGCCAGCAGCGTAGGGGACGGGAGCTCCTATAATTCACCCCTCCACTTT.

The gene calls are TRBV9 and TRBJ1-1; unclear D gene. The germline gives CDR1 SGDLS, CDR2 YYNGEE. The CDR3 has 13 amino acids. The V end lost 0 bases, the J end lost 0 bases, and 3 bases lay between the germline ends. The CDR3 DNA is TGTGCCAGCAGCGTAGTTATGAACACTGAAGCTTTCTTT. It translates to CASSVVMNTEAFF.

The rearrangement uses TRBV4-3 and TRBJ2-2; possible D gene TRBD2, 6 bases. The CDR3 is 14 amino acids. Per germline, CDR1 LGHNA and CDR2 YSLEER. With 1 base removed from V and 6 bases from J, the gap between germline ends came to 9 bases. The CDR3 spells CASSQGRGAGELFF. CDR3 DNA: TGCGCCAGCAGCCAAGGGAGGGGCGCCGGGGAGCTGTTTTTT.

The gene calls are TRBV7-9 and TRBJ2-1, with TRBD1 matching 7 bases. Germline V CDR1 and CDR2: SEHNR, FQNEAQ (reference sequence). The CDR3 runs 14 residues. V dropped 2 bases and J dropped 7; count of bases not matched to a gene: 5. As DNA, the CDR3 is TGTGCCAGCAGCTTACGACAGGGTGAAAATGAGCAGTTCTTC. Its translation is CASSLRQGENEQFF.